This T cell receptor beta chain is from a study of blood T cells in healthy people across ages (dated by TCRdb to the mid-2010s). Context from the whole study: Template switching captured roughly one uniquely barcoded TCR beta cDNA molecule per two T cells in model experiments. Donors were grouped into four age groups: young (average 16 years), middle-aged (roughly 37), aged (around 66) and long-lived (approximately 81). To track age-related changes in TCR beta repertoire diversity, the study relied on deep sequencing normalized with unique cDNA molecular identifiers. The study analyzed two additional independent replicas of 1 million unique cDNA reads from the same blood draw for two donors, one aged 18 to 29 and one aged 80 or older. Donors of different ages were randomly distributed across sequencing lanes to avoid experimental bias.

The CDR3 runs 15 residues from the cysteine to the phenylalanine. Of all the DNA, just the CDR3 is kept, 45 bases in frame from base 1. The junction carries 12 bases between V and J, which are trimmed by 2 bases and 1 base respectively. Libraries were constructed by 5' RACE. A second roughly 6 to 12 cycle PCR used a sample-barcoded 5' primer and a J-beta primer mix. Each TCR beta cDNA molecule received a unique molecular identifier from a template-switch 5' adaptor carrying 12 random nucleotides. Each sample yielded at least 2.5 million CDR3-containing paired-end reads. All of the RNA was converted into first-strand cDNA using the Mint cDNA synthesis kit, with a TRBC-specific oligonucleotide serving as the primer. Following uracil-DNA glycosylase treatment, a first 18-cycle PCR with universal primers M1SS and BC2_uni_R was performed on all cDNA. Per the authors' processing: For normalization, 1 million high-quality reads were randomly selected from each sample, with every read carrying a distinct molecular identifier. Instead of being binned into consensus sequences, reads that shared molecular identifiers were thrown out. MiTCR, with a Q25 quality threshold and the strictest error-elimination algorithm, was used for CDR3 identification, clonotype clustering and error correction. A nonparametric unseen species model with Euler transformation was used to estimate a lower bound on total TCR beta diversity. TCRdb reran the public reads through fastp at Q25 and MiXCR, keeping productive beta chains. Merged by CDR3 protein, the rows form single entries marked with the most common genes and DNA. TCRdb's processing, not the authors', yielded these V and J calls. This sample comprises around 1,900,000 distinct CDR3 sequences, about two fifths of them detected only once. Under 30% of the sample is in the top ten clones.

Only a few counts were recorded for this clonotype. The clone's antigen remains unknown. Qualities for individual bases were not recorded, and no much larger clone is one base off. The 40 or so donors, aged about 6 to 95 years, were systemically healthy Caucasian individuals from Russia. Each donor gave 8 to 10 milliliters of peripheral blood, collected into EDTA-treated Vacutainer tubes. PBMCs were isolated by Ficoll-Paque density-gradient centrifugation, with at least 6.5 million obtained per sample. Total RNA was extracted from PBMCs with Trizol reagent, with at least 6 micrograms obtained per sample. The percentages of naive CD45RAhigh/CD27high T cells were determined by flow cytometry on a PBMC aliquot from every donor. Findings and caveats that apply to the study as a whole: Compared with the aged group, more naive CD4+ T cells, fewer expanded clones and increased TCR diversity were shown by the long-lived group, suggesting age selection. A strong correlation was found between observed TCR beta diversity and the percentage of naive T cells measured by flow cytometry. Because donor CMV infection status was unknown, age-related changes in expanded clonotypes were potentially confounded. Observed TCR beta diversity per million T cells fell roughly linearly with age, and a significant reduction was already apparent by age roughly 41. Total diversity estimates from one million sequenced T cells were considered lower bounds and underestimates. Conclusive comparison of naive and antigen-experienced compartments was prevented by the profiling of bulk unsorted PBMCs.

The material sequenced was blood. The source is a human donor in good health. The rearrangement combines TRBV12-3 or TRBV12-4 with TRBJ2-7; TRBD2 is a possible D gene, resting on 7 matching bases. The DNA reads as follows: TGTGCCAGCAGTTTACGGGGGGCTGCTTCCTACGAGCAGTACTTC. Translated, this gives CASSLRGAASYEQYF.